Listed here are 24 T cell receptor beta chains from one sample, sequenced in a study of tumor and adjacent non-tumor tissue in lung cancer. RNA was extracted from bulk tissue without any cell sorting. TCRbeta libraries were built with three rounds of nested PCR, modified from ARM-PCR. Each CDR3 protein gets one entry after TCRdb re-called the multiplex PCR reads with MiXCR. The sample yields just over 200,000 distinct CDR3 sequences, about 71% seen once. The sequencing sample was made of lung tumor tissue. Receptors originate from a man aged 55 to 70 with non-small cell lung cancer.

V and J are TRBV29-1 and TRBJ2-1; 11 bases are shared with TRBD2. V dropped 7 bases and J dropped 3; count of bases not matched to a gene: 5. Germline V gene data show CDR1 as SQVTM and CDR2 as ANQGSEA. The CDR3 consists of 14 residues. Written as DNA, the CDR3 is TGCAGCGCCGAGACTAGCGGGGTCTACAATGAGCAGTTCTTC. Encoded protein: CSAETSGVYNEQFF.

This clonotype was detected only a few times. This could be a read error, since a much larger clone is one nucleotide away. The chain recombines TRBV20-1 with TRBJ2-7, with D uncertain. The CDR3 length is 11 residues. The germline CDR1 and CDR2 sequences are DFQATT and SNEGSKA (reference sequence). CDR3 nucleotides: TGCAATGCTAGGTGGGGATACGAGCAGTACTTC. Its translation: CNARWGYEQYF.

This chain joins TRBV6-5 and TRBJ2-7, with 8 bases fitting TRBD2. Germline loops: CDR1 MNHEY, CDR2 SVGAGI. J lost 1 base, V lost 5 bases, and 10 bases had no gene match. The CDR3 covers 16 residues. As DNA, the CDR3 is TGTGCCAGCAGTAAGGCGGGGACTAGAGGGTCCTACGAGCAGTACTTC. Translated, it gives CASSKAGTRGSYEQYF.

As for this clonotype: This may stem from a read error, because a much larger clone lies one nucleotide away. The gene calls are TRBV4-1 and TRBJ2-3; 9 bases are shared with TRBD1. Looked up from germline, CDR1 is MGHRA and CDR2 is YSYEKL. The CDR3 has 17 residues. DNA of the CDR3: TGCGCCAGCAGCCCACCTCGGGGACAGGGAGGCACAGTTACGCAGTATTTT. This translates into CASSPPRGQGGTVTQYF.

Turning to this clonotype: A much more abundant neighbour one base away suggests this may be a read error. The genes are TRBV11-2 and TRBJ1-4; 9 bases agree with TRBD1. The CDR3 length is 14 residues. V was clipped by 5 bases and J by 8 bases; unmatched bases: 6. Germline CDR1 is SGHAT and CDR2 is FQNNGV. CDR3 DNA: TGTGCCAGCAGCCCAGGGACAGGGATGGAAAAACTGTTTTTT. Its translation is CASSPGTGMEKLFF.

This clonotype appeared many times. The chain employs TRBV20-1 and TRBJ2-7; D possibly uses TRBD1 or TRBD2 (5 bases each). Germline V gene data show CDR1 as DFQATT and CDR2 as SNEGSKA (reference sequence). Trimming removed 3 bases at V and 0 bases at J, with 15 bases between. CDR3 length: 15 residues. The CDR3 bases are TGCAGTGCTAGGGGGACGCTAAGAAACTCCTACGAGCAGTACTTC. Amino acids: CSARGTLRNSYEQYF.

J is TRBJ2-1 and V is TRBV30; 7 nucleotides line up with TRBD2. The V gene's germline CDR1 is GTSNPN and CDR2 SVGIG (reference sequence). Losses at the gene ends were 2 bases for V and 2 bases for J; bases not matched to a gene: 3. The CDR3 runs to 14 residues. Here the CDR3 reads CAWSLLAAYNEQFF. CDR3 sequence (DNA): TGTGCCTGGAGTCTTCTAGCGGCCTACAATGAGCAGTTCTTC.

Concerning this clonotype itself: A single base separates this from a much larger clone, so it may be a read error. The chain uses TRBV5-1 and TRBJ2-7, with D tentatively TRBD1 (6 bases). The CDR3 totals 16 residues. Germline values: CDR1 SGHRS, CDR2 YFSETQ. CDR3 protein: CPSSLSLGGQTYEQYF. The CDR3 nucleotides are TGCCCCAGCAGTCTTTCCCTAGGGGGTCAAACCTACGAGCAGTACTTC.

The table lists this clonotype with a few counts. A much larger clone differs by one base, so this may be a read error. The chain couples TRBV29-1 to TRBJ1-5; D may be TRBD1 (6 bases). CDR1 SQVTM and CDR2 ANQGSEA come from the germline V gene. This CDR3 has 13 amino acids. The V end lost 8 bases, the J end lost 4 bases, and 15 bases lay between the germline ends. The CDR3 DNA is TGCAGCATTGTTGGACAGACAAATCAGCCCCAGCATTTT. It codes for CSIVGQTNQPQHF.

To note about this clonotype: A much larger clone differs by one base, so this may be a read error. The chain combines TRBV6-5 with TRBJ1-1; 9 positions match TRBD1. V shed 10 bases and J 4 bases; nucleotides not matched to a gene: 13. The V gene's germline CDR1 is MNHEY and CDR2 SVGAGI. The CDR3 totals 15 residues. CDR3 residues: CANSWTGAGGTEAFF. For the CDR3, the DNA is TGTGCCAACAGCTGGACAGGGGCGGGCGGCACTGAAGCTTTCTTT.

With respect to this clonotype: This may stem from a read error, because a much larger clone lies one nucleotide away. The chain is built from TRBV4-2 and TRBJ1-1, with D unclear. Germline V gene data show CDR1 as LGHNA and CDR2 as YNFKEQ. The ends were cut back, 3 bases at V and 4 bases at J, with 9 bases in the middle. This CDR3 comprises 13 residues. The CDR3 loop is CASSHPTATEAFF. The DNA of the CDR3 is TGTGCCAGCAGCCATCCGACCGCCACTGAAGCTTTCTTT.

The chain couples TRBV20-1 to TRBJ2-1; D unresolved. The V end was cut by 0 bases, the J end by 4 bases, with 22 bases between. Germline CDR1 DFQATT, CDR2 SNEGSKA (reference sequence). CDR3 length equals 18 residues. Here the CDR3 reads CSARDAFSASTVYNEQFF. CDR3 DNA sequence: TGCAGTGCTAGAGACGCATTCTCGGCCTCTACAGTATACAATGAGCAGTTCTTC.

Concerning this clonotype: The final CDR3 position lacks the conserved phenylalanine or tryptophan, pointing to a likely read error. V and J are TRBV6-2 or TRBV6-3 and TRBJ2-7, with TRBD2 as a possible D gene (5 bases). From germline, CDR1 is MNHEY and CDR2 SVGEGT. Trimming left V 7 bases short and J 7 bases short, with 23 bases between. CDR3 length equals 15 residues. The chain's CDR3 is CASTYPTTRWYEQYY. In nucleotides, the CDR3 is TGTGCCAGCACCTACCCGACTACCCGATGGTATGAGCAGTACTAC.

V usage is TRBV20-1 and J usage is TRBJ1-1, with D perhaps matching TRBD1 (6 bases). CDR1 and CDR2 from the germline V gene are DFQATT and SNEGSKA (reference sequence). Trimming removed 0 bases from V and 4 bases from J, with 18 bases in between. This CDR3 has 16 residues. Written as DNA, the CDR3 is TGCAGTGCTAGAGATGGGCTGCTCCTCAGGGGCACTGAAGCTTTCTTT. Translating it yields CSARDGLLLRGTEAFF.

This clonotype appeared a few times. V and J are TRBV7-9 and TRBJ1-1; no reliable D call. Germline CDR1 reads SEHNR; CDR2 reads FQNEAQ (reference sequence). The CDR3 contains 13 residues. The V end was cut by 4 bases, the J end by 0 bases, with 6 bases between. This CDR3 reads CASSSTMNTEAFF. The CDR3 DNA follows: TGTGCCAGCAGCTCCACCATGAACACTGAAGCTTTCTTT. The full variable domain, its missing parts supplied by reference TRBV7-9 and TRBJ1-1, is DTGVSQNPRHKITKRGQNVTFRCDPISEHNRLYWYRQTLGQGPEFLTYFQNEAQLEKSRLLSDRFSAERPKGSFSTLEIQRTEQGDSAMYLCASSSTMNTEAFFGQGTRLTVV.

Regarding this clonotype: This clone may be a read error of a much larger clone one base away. The gene calls are TRBV10-3 and TRBJ1-1, with 9 bases identical to TRBD1. The CDR3 is 13 amino acids. Germline CDR1 reads ENHRY; CDR2 reads SYGVKD. CDR3 in DNA: TGTGCCATCAGTACAGGGGGCTTCACTGAAGCTTCCTTT. Translated, it gives CAISTGGFTEASF.

In regard to this clonotype: A read error may account for a junction end that differs from germline. This rearrangement joins TRBV12-3 or TRBV12-4 to TRBJ2-6; possibly TRBD1 for D (6 bases). This CDR3 region has 13 residues. Written as DNA, the CDR3 is TGTGCCAACAGTTCTAGCAACAGGGAGAAGTTGGCTTTC. Its protein product is CANSSSNREKLAF.

As concerns this clonotype: The junction does not match germline at one end; this may be a read error. V and J are TRBV4-2 and TRBJ2-7, with 13 bases that match TRBD2. The germline V gene encodes CDR1 LGHNA and CDR2 YNFKEQ. CDR3 length: 18 residues. This CDR3 reads CTSNPSVTSGRATYEQYF. DNA of the CDR3: TGTACCAGCAACCCTTCAGTTACTAGCGGGAGGGCCACCTACGAGCAATACTTC.

As to this clonotype: One end of the junction does not line up with germline, which may come from a read error. The rearrangement links TRBV4-2 to TRBJ2-7; D remains ambiguous. The CDR3 is 14 residues long. Germline V CDR1 and CDR2: LGHNA, YNFKEQ. The CDR3 here is CASSQGTSSCEQYF. In DNA form, the CDR3 reads TGTGCCAGCAGCCAAGGGACCAGCTCCTGCGAGCAGTACTTC.

A remark on this clonotype: Relative to the germline gene, one junction end is altered; a read error may explain this. The genes are TRBV29-1 and TRBJ2-5, with D tentatively TRBD1 (5 bases). CDR3 length: 13 residues. The germline CDR1 and CDR2 sequences are SQVTM and ANQGSEA. The CDR3, as DNA: TGCAGCGTTGAATGGACAACCCAAGAGACACAGTACTTC. As protein: CSVEWTTQETQYF.

This clonotype was seen repeatedly, ten times or more. The gene calls are TRBV12-3 or TRBV12-4 and TRBJ2-1; D uncertain. Deletions cut 1 base from V and 4 bases from J, with 8 bases between. The CDR3 is 14 residues long. This CDR3 reads CASSLVESYNEQFF. CDR3 in DNA: TGTGCCAGCAGTTTAGTGGAGAGTTACAATGAGCAGTTCTTC.

The chain has TRBV12-3 or TRBV12-4 and TRBJ2-1, with 10 nucleotides matching TRBD2. This CDR3 has 14 amino acids. V shed 4 bases and J 9 bases; nucleotides not matched to a gene: 6. The CDR3 DNA sequence: TGTGCCAGCAGTTATAGACTAGCGGGTCCTGAGCAGTTCTTC. As protein: CASSYRLAGPEQFF.

This clonotype is a singleton in its sample. This could be a read error, since a much larger clone is one nucleotide away. The rearrangement links TRBV5-1 to TRBJ1-2, with a tentative D call TRBD1 (5 bases). This CDR3 region has 15 residues. Trimming cost V 5 bases and J 8 bases, with 22 bases left between them. In germline, CDR1 is SGHRS, CDR2 YFSETQ. CDR3 residues: CASRPSTGASEGYTF. CDR3 DNA: TGCGCCAGCAGACCGAGTACCGGGGCCTCGGAAGGCTACACCTTC.

The chain is built from TRBV11-2 and TRBJ2-1; possibly TRBD1 or TRBD2 for D (5 bases each). CDR1 and CDR2 from the germline V gene are SGHAT and FQNNGV. CDR3 length equals 14 residues. CDR3 in DNA: TGTCTCAGCAGCTTAACGGGACCCCGGAATGAGCAGTTCTTC. It yields the protein CLSSLTGPRNEQFF.